This T cell receptor (beta chain) emerged from a study of blood T cell repertoires in COVID-19. Sequenced by immunoSEQ multiplex PCR; TCRdb stores in-frame clones only, minus some. The sample has some 170,000 clones, roughly 82% seen once. Those enrolled, adults aged about 18 to 89 years, came from about two dozen US areas. This CDR3 has 14 residues. Looked up from germline, CDR1 is SGHRS and CDR2 is YFSETQ. The J segment lost 5 bases and the V segment lost 4 bases, leaving 7 bases of the junction unmatched. V and J are TRBV5-1 and TRBJ2-5; 8 nucleotides agree with TRBD1. The TCR sequence derives from a man aged 50 to 59 who had recovered from COVID-19. The sample taken for sequencing was PBMCs or T cells enriched from blood (not recorded which). The DNA of the CDR3 is TGCGCCAGCAGCCGACAGGGGCTTAGGGAGACCCAGTACTTC. The encoded protein is CASSRQGLRETQYF.